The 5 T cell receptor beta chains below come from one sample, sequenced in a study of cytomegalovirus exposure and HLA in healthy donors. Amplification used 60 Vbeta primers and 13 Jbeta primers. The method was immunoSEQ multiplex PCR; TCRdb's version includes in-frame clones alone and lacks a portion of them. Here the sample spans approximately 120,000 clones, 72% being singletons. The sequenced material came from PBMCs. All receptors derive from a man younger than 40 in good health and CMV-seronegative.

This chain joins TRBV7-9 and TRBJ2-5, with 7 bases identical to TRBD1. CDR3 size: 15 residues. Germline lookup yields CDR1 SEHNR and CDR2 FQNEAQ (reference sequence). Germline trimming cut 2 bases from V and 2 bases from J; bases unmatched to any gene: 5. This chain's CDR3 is CASSLSGQEQETQYF. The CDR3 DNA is TGTGCCAGCAGCTTATCAGGACAGGAGCAAGAGACCCAGTACTTC.

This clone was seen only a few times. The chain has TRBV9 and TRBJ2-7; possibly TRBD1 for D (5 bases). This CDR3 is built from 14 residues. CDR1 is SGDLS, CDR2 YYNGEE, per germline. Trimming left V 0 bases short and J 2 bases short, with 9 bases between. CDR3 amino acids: CASSVEAGPYEQYF. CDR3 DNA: TGTGCCAGCAGCGTAGAGGCAGGGCCCTACGAGCAGTACTTC.

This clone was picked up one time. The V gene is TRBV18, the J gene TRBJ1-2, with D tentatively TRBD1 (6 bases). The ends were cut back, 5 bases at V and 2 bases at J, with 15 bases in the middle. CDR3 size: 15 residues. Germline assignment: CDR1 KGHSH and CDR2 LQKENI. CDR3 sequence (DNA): TGTGCCAGCTCAGGCTTGTCTGGACAGAACTATGGCTACACCTTC. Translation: CASSGLSGQNYGYTF.

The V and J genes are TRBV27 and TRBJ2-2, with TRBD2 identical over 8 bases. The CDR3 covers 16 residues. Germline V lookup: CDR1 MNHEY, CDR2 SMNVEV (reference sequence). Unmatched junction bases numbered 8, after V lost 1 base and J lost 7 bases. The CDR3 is CASSLWAGGSIGELFF. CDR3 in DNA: TGTGCCAGCAGTTTATGGGCGGGGGGTTCCATCGGGGAGCTGTTTTTT.

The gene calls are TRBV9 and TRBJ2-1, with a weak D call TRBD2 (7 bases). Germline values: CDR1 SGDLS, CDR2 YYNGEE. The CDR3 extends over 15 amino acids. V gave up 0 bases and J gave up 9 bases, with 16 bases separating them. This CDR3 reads CASSVERGGATEQFF. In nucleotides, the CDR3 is TGTGCCAGCAGCGTAGAAAGGGGGGGGGCCACTGAGCAGTTCTTC.